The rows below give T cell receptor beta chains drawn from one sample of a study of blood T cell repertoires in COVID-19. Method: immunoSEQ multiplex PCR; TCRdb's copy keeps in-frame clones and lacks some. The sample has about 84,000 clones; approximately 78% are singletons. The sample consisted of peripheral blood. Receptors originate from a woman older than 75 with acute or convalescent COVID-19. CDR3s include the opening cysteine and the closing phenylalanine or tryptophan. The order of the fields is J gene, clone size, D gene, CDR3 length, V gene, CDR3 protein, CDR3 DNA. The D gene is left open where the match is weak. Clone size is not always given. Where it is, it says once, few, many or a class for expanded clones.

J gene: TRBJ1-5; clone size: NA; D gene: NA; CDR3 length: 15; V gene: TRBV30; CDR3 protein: CAWSGGPNSNQPQHF; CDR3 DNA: TGTGCCTGGAGTGGTGGGCCCAATAGCAATCAGCCCCAGCATTTT
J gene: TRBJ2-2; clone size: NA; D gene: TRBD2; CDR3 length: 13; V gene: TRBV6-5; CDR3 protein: CASSRGGAGELFF; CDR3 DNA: TGTGCCAGCAGCCGGGGAGGGGCCGGGGAGCTGTTTTTT
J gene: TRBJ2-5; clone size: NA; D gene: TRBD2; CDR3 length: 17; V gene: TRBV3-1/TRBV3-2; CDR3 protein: CASSQGTSGGGRETQYF; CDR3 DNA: TGTGCCAGCAGCCAAGGGACTAGCGGGGGGGGGCGAGAGACCCAGTACTTC
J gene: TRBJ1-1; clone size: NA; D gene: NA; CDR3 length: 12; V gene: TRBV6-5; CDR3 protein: CASRYPLTEAFF; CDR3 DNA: TGTGCCAGCAGGTACCCTCTCACTGAAGCTTTCTTT
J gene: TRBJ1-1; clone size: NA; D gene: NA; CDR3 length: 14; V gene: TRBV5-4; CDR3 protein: CASIGAHRDTEAFF; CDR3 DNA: TGTGCCAGCATAGGGGCGCACAGGGACACTGAAGCTTTCTTT
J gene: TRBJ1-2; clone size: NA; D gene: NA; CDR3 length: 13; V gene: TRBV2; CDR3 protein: CASKSTYNYGYTF; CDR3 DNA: TGTGCCAGCAAATCGACTTATAACTATGGCTACACCTTC
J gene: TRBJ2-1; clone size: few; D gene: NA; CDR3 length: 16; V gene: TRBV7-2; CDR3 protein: CASSLGHRKWSNEQFF; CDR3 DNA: TGTGCCAGCAGCTTAGGGCATCGCAAATGGAGCAATGAGCAGTTCTTC
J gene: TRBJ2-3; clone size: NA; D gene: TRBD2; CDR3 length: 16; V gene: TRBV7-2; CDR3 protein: CASSPPLAAHTDTQYF; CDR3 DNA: TGTGCCAGCAGCCCCCCCCTAGCGGCCCACACAGATACGCAGTATTTT
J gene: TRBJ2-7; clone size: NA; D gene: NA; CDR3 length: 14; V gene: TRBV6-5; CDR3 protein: CASSPRDIGARQYF; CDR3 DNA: TGTGCCAGCAGTCCCCGGGACATCGGCGCACGGCAGTACTTC
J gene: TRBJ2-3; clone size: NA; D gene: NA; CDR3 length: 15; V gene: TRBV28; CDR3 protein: CASSFQVSSTDTQYF; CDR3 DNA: TGTGCCAGCAGTTTCCAGGTTTCTTCCACAGATACGCAGTATTTT
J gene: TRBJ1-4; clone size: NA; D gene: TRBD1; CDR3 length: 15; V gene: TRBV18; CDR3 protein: CASSPWDRFNEKLFF; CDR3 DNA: TGTGCCAGCTCACCTTGGGACAGGTTTAATGAAAAACTGTTTTTT
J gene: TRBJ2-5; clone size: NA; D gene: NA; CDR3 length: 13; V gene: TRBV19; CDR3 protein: CASSREPGETQYF; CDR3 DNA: TGTGCCAGTAGTCGAGAGCCTGGAGAGACCCAGTACTTC
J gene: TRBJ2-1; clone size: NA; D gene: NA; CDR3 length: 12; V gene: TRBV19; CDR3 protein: CASSFRWDEQFF; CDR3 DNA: TGTGCCAGTAGCTTCAGGTGGGATGAGCAGTTCTTC
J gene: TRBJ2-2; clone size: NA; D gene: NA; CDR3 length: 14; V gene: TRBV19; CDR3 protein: CASNERRNTGELFF; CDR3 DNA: TGTGCCAGTAACGAGCGGCGGAACACCGGGGAGCTGTTTTTT
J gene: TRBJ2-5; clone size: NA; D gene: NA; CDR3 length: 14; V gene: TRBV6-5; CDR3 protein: CASRPYPNRETQYF; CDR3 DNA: TGTGCCAGCCGTCCCTATCCTAATCGAGAGACCCAGTACTTC
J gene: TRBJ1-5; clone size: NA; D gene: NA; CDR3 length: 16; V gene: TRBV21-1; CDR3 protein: CASSKPPGQGYQPQHF; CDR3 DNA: TGTGCCAGCAGCAAGCCGCCGGGACAAGGTTATCAGCCCCAGCATTTT
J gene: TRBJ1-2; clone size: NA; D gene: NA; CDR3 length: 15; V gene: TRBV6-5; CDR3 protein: CASRVARVGNYGYTF; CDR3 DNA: TGTGCCAGCAGAGTAGCCAGGGTGGGGAACTATGGCTACACCTTC
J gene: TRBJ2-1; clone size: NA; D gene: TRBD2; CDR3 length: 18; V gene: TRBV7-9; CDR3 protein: CASSPRTSGGVSYNEQFF; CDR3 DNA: TGTGCCAGCAGCCCTCGGACTAGCGGGGGGGTCTCCTACAATGAGCAGTTCTTC
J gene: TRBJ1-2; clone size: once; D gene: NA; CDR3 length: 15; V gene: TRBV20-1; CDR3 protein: CSASFGEGGSYGYTF; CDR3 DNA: TGCAGTGCTAGTTTCGGTGAGGGAGGCAGCTATGGCTACACCTTC
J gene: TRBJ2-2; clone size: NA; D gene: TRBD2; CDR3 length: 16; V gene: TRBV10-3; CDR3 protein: CAMGLAGSQDTGELFF; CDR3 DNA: TGTGCCATGGGACTAGCGGGGAGCCAGGACACCGGGGAGCTGTTTTTT
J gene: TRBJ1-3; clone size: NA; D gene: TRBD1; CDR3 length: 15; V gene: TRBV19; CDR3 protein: CASSKDRAPGNTIYF; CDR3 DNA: TGTGCCAGTAGTAAAGACAGGGCCCCTGGAAACACCATATATTTT
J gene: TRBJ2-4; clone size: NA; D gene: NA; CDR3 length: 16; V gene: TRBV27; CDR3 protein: CASSLGPLIAKNIQYF; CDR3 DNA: TGTGCCAGCAGTTTAGGGCCTCTTATAGCCAAAAACATTCAGTACTTC
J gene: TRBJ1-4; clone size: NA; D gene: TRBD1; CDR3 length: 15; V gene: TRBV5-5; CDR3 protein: CASSSAGGLNEKLFF; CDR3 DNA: TGTGCCAGCAGCTCCGCAGGGGGTTTAAATGAAAAACTGTTTTTT
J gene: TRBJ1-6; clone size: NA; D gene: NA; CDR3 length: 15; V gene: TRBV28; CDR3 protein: CASSPSQTANSPLHF; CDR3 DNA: TGTGCCAGCAGTCCATCCCAGACTGCTAATTCACCCCTCCACTTT
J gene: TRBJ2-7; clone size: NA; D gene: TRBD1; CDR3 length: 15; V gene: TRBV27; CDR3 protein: CASSPWPGQGYEQYF; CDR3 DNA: TGTGCCAGCAGCCCCTGGCCGGGACAGGGCTACGAGCAGTACTTC
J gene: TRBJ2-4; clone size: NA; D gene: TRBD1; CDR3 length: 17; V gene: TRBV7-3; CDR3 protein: CASSLSDRTGVSNIQYF; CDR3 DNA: TGTGCCAGCAGCTTATCGGACCGGACAGGGGTTTCTAACATTCAGTACTTC
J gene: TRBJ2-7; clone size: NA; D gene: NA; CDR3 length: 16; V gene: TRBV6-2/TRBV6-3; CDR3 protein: CASSYRSLQSLIEQYF; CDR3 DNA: TGTGCCAGCAGTTACCGTTCGCTACAGAGTCTTATCGAGCAGTACTTC
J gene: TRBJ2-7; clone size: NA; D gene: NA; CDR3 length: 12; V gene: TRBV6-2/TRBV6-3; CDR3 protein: CASSSGGYEQYF; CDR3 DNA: TGTGCCAGCAGTTCCGGGGGTTACGAGCAGTACTTC
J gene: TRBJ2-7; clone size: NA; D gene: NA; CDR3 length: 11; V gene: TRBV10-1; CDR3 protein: CASSDNYEQYF; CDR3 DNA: TGCGCCAGCAGTGACAACTACGAGCAGTACTTC
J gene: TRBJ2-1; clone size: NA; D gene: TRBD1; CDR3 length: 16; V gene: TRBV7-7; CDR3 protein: CASSLRETGFRNEQFF; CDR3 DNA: TGTGCTAGCAGCTTGCGCGAGACAGGGTTTCGAAATGAGCAGTTCTTC
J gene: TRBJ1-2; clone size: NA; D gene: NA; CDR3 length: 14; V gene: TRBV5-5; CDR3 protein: CASSLATGPYGYTF; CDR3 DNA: TGTGCCAGCAGCTTGGCCACAGGGCCGTATGGCTACACCTTC
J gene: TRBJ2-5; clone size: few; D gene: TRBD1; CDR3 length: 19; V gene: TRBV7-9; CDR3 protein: CASNHRDRGTPAYQETQYF; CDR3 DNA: TGTGCCAGCAACCATCGGGACAGGGGGACCCCCGCGTACCAAGAGACCCAGTACTTC
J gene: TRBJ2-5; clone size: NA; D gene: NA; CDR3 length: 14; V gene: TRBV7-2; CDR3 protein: CASSLGGIQETQYF; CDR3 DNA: TGTGCCAGCAGCTTAGGAGGGATCCAAGAGACCCAGTACTTC
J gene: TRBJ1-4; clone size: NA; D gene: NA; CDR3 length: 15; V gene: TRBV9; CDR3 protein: CASSPPGQTNEKLFF; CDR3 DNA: TGTGCCAGCAGCCCCCCGGGACAAACTAATGAAAAACTGTTTTTT
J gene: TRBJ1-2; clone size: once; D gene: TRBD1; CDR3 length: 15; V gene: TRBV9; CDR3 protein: CASSVRGQGNYGYTF; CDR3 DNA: TGTGCCAGCAGCGTACGCGGACAGGGGAACTATGGCTACACCTTC
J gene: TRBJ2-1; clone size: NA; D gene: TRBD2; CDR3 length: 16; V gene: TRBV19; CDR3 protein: CASRTELAGGHNEQFF; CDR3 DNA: TGTGCCAGTAGGACAGAACTAGCGGGGGGGCACAATGAGCAGTTCTTC
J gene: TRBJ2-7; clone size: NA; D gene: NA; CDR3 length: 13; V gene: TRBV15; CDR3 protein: CATSRTRDREQYF; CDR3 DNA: TGTGCCACCAGCAGAACCAGGGATAGAGAGCAGTACTTC
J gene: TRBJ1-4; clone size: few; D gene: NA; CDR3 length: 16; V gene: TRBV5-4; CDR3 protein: CASSLDHGGAGEKLFF; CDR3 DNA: TGTGCCAGCAGCTTGGACCATGGCGGGGCAGGGGAAAAACTGTTTTTT
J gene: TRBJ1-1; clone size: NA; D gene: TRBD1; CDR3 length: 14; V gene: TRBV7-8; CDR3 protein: CASSLSDRDTEAFF; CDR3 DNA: TGTGCCAGCAGCTTGAGCGACAGGGACACTGAAGCTTTCTTT
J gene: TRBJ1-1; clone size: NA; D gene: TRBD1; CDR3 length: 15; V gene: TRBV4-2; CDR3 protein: CASSQEETGGTEAFF; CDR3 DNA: TGTGCCAGCAGCCAAGAAGAGACAGGGGGGACTGAAGCTTTCTTT